Listed below are T cell receptor beta chains from one sample, sequenced in a study of blood T cell repertoires in COVID-19. Here immunoSEQ multiplex PCR was the method, and the copy in TCRdb shows in-frame clones only, minus some. Among 46,000 or so clones listed, about nine tenths were seen once. Sequenced input: peripheral blood. All receptors derive from a man in his 70s with active COVID-19. CDR3s include the opening cysteine and the closing phenylalanine or tryptophan. A D gene is named only where the DNA matches it firmly. Clone size is shown for a subset of rows, as once, few, many or a class of expanded clone.

J: TRBJ1-4; D: TRBD1; size: NA; V: TRBV7-6; length: 15; CDR3: CASSARQGSNEKLFF; DNA: TGTGCCAGCAGCGCAAGACAGGGCTCTAATGAAAAACTGTTTTTT
J: TRBJ2-2; D: TRBD1; size: NA; V: TRBV11-3; length: 13; CDR3: CASSQQGTGELFF; DNA: TGTGCCAGCAGCCAACAGGGGACCGGGGAGCTGTTTTTT
J: TRBJ2-1; D: TRBD1; size: once; V: TRBV5-1; length: 14; CDR3: CASSFWTGVNEQFF; DNA: TGCGCCAGCAGCTTTTGGACAGGGGTCAATGAGCAGTTCTTC
J: TRBJ2-2; D: NA; size: NA; V: TRBV4-3; length: 14; CDR3: CASRTSWVAGELFF; DNA: TGCGCCAGCAGGACTAGTTGGGTCGCAGGGGAGCTGTTTTTT
J: TRBJ1-5; D: NA; size: NA; V: TRBV19; length: 16; CDR3: CASSIAYRVTGQPQHF; DNA: TGTGCCAGTAGTATAGCTTACAGGGTCACCGGTCAGCCCCAGCATTTT
J: TRBJ2-7; D: NA; size: once; V: TRBV19; length: 15; CDR3: CASSITRQTTYEQYF; DNA: TGTGCCAGTAGTATCACGAGACAGACAACCTACGAGCAGTACTTC
J: TRBJ2-5; D: NA; size: NA; V: TRBV5-6; length: 14; CDR3: CASSSRDFQETQYF; DNA: TGTGCCAGCAGCTCACGGGACTTTCAAGAGACCCAGTACTTC
J: TRBJ1-6; D: TRBD1; size: few; V: TRBV7-9; length: 14; CDR3: CASSFGTGVSPLHF; DNA: TGTGCCAGCAGCTTCGGGACAGGGGTTTCACCCCTCCACTTT
J: TRBJ2-1; D: TRBD2; size: NA; V: TRBV11-2; length: 19; CDR3: CASSSGLAGLWSSYNEQFF; DNA: TGTGCCAGCAGCTCGGGACTAGCGGGTCTCTGGAGCTCCTACAATGAGCAGTTCTTC
J: TRBJ1-2; D: TRBD1; size: NA; V: TRBV18; length: 13; CDR3: CASSPAGGLGYTF; DNA: TGTGCCAGCTCACCAGCAGGGGGCCTTGGCTACACCTTC
J: TRBJ2-3; D: NA; size: NA; V: TRBV2; length: 15; CDR3: CASSDQGFSTDTQYF; DNA: TGTGCCAGCAGTGACCAGGGGTTTAGCACAGATACGCAGTATTTT
J: TRBJ1-5; D: NA; size: NA; V: TRBV30; length: 13; CDR3: CAWNRGQGQPQHF; DNA: TGTGCCTGGAATAGGGGACAAGGTCAGCCCCAGCATTTT
J: TRBJ2-1; D: NA; size: NA; V: TRBV27; length: 14; CDR3: CASSGSSADNEQFF; DNA: TGTGCCAGCAGCGGGAGTAGTGCGGACAATGAGCAGTTCTTC
J: TRBJ1-2; D: TRBD1; size: NA; V: TRBV6-1; length: 17; CDR3: CASSEADFYRGNYGYTF; DNA: TGTGCCAGCAGTGAAGCCGACTTCTACAGGGGGAACTATGGCTACACCTTC
J: TRBJ1-1; D: NA; size: NA; V: TRBV5-1; length: 14; CDR3: CASSTHLGVSEAFF; DNA: TGCGCCAGCAGCACACACCTGGGCGTCTCTGAAGCTTTCTTT
J: TRBJ1-1; D: NA; size: NA; V: TRBV5-6; length: 12; CDR3: CASSLMAGLAFF; DNA: TGTGCCAGCAGCTTAATGGCAGGGTTGGCTTTCTTT
J: TRBJ2-1; D: NA; size: NA; V: TRBV7-6; length: 15; CDR3: CASSPGGSYYNEQFF; DNA: TGTGCCAGCAGCCCCGGAGGGAGCTACTACAATGAGCAGTTCTTC
J: TRBJ2-2; D: TRBD1; size: NA; V: TRBV2; length: 16; CDR3: CASSERQGASTGELFF; DNA: TGTGCCAGCAGTGAACGGCAGGGGGCTTCGACCGGGGAGCTGTTTTTT
J: TRBJ2-7; D: TRBD1; size: NA; V: TRBV5-4; length: 15; CDR3: CASSYATGGDYEQYF; DNA: TGTGCCAGCAGTTATGCCACAGGGGGTGACTACGAGCAGTACTTC
J: TRBJ1-1; D: TRBD1; size: NA; V: TRBV29-1; length: 12; CDR3: CSVETGTGEAFF; DNA: TGCAGCGTTGAAACTGGGACAGGGGAAGCTTTCTTT
J: TRBJ2-7; D: TRBD1; size: NA; V: TRBV15; length: 16; CDR3: CATSRGEGTVSYEQYF; DNA: TGTGCCACCAGCAGAGGAGAAGGGACAGTCTCCTACGAGCAGTACTTC
J: TRBJ1-3; D: TRBD1; size: NA; V: TRBV6-5; length: 15; CDR3: CASTDRVYSGNTIYF; DNA: TGTGCCAGCACGGACAGGGTCTACTCTGGAAACACCATATATTTT
J: TRBJ2-3; D: TRBD2; size: NA; V: TRBV3-1/TRBV3-2; length: 16; CDR3: CASSSPSGGALEAQYF; DNA: TGTGCCAGCAGCTCCCCTAGCGGGGGGGCTCTGGAGGCGCAGTATTTT
J: TRBJ1-2; D: NA; size: NA; V: TRBV7-2; length: 13; CDR3: CASRTGQSYGYTF; DNA: TGTGCCAGCAGGACGGGACAATCCTATGGCTACACCTTC
J: TRBJ2-1; D: TRBD2; size: NA; V: TRBV15; length: 14; CDR3: CATSGTSGTGEQFF; DNA: TGTGCCACCAGCGGAACTAGCGGGACGGGTGAGCAGTTCTTC
J: TRBJ1-1; D: TRBD1; size: NA; V: TRBV28; length: 17; CDR3: CASSLWGRGRENTEAFF; DNA: TGTGCCAGCAGTTTATGGGGCAGGGGGCGGGAGAACACTGAAGCTTTCTTT
J: TRBJ2-7; D: TRBD1; size: NA; V: TRBV6-1; length: 18; CDR3: CASSEVGFGTGRSYEQYF; DNA: TGTGCCAGCAGTGAAGTGGGTTTCGGGACAGGCCGTTCCTACGAGCAGTACTTC
J: TRBJ1-6; D: NA; size: NA; V: TRBV18; length: 14; CDR3: CASSPQGPNSPLHF; DNA: TGTGCCAGCTCACCACAGGGGCCTAATTCACCCCTCCACTTT
J: TRBJ1-2; D: NA; size: NA; V: TRBV2; length: 13; CDR3: CASSDTRESGYTF; DNA: TGTGCCAGCAGCGATACCAGGGAATCCGGCTACACCTTC
J: TRBJ1-2; D: TRBD1; size: NA; V: TRBV5-4; length: 15; CDR3: CASSSGVWDRGGYTF; DNA: TGTGCCAGCAGCTCTGGAGTCTGGGACAGGGGTGGCTACACCTTC
J: TRBJ2-2; D: NA; size: NA; V: TRBV21-1; length: 11; CDR3: CAKTNTGELFF; DNA: TGTGCCAAGACTAACACCGGGGAGCTGTTTTTT
J: TRBJ1-6; D: TRBD1; size: NA; V: TRBV5-4; length: 18; CDR3: CASRRWTGQSSYNSPLHF; DNA: TGTGCCAGCAGACGTTGGACAGGCCAGAGCTCCTATAATTCACCCCTCCACTTT
J: TRBJ2-2; D: TRBD1; size: NA; V: TRBV24-1; length: 17; CDR3: CATSDPTGTGPTGELFF; DNA: TGTGCCACCAGTGACCCAACCGGGACAGGGCCCACCGGGGAGCTGTTTTTT
J: TRBJ2-5; D: NA; size: NA; V: TRBV28; length: 14; CDR3: CASSLDRNQETQYF; DNA: TGTGCCAGCAGCCTTGACAGAAACCAAGAGACCCAGTACTTC
J: TRBJ1-1; D: TRBD1; size: NA; V: TRBV19; length: 17; CDR3: CASSIFGQGREDTEAFF; DNA: TGTGCCAGTAGTATCTTCGGACAGGGGAGGGAGGACACTGAAGCTTTCTTT
J: TRBJ2-2; D: NA; size: NA; V: TRBV19; length: 13; CDR3: CASSIGHTGELFF; DNA: TGTGCCAGTAGTATTGGGCACACCGGGGAGCTGTTTTTT
J: TRBJ2-7; D: TRBD1; size: NA; V: TRBV6-5; length: 15; CDR3: CASSKDRGGSYEQYF; DNA: TGTGCCAGCAGTAAGGACAGGGGGGGTTCCTACGAGCAGTACTTC
J: TRBJ2-7; D: TRBD1; size: NA; V: TRBV7-9; length: 13; CDR3: CASSATGGYEQYF; DNA: TGTGCCAGCAGCGCCACAGGGGGTTACGAGCAGTACTTC
J: TRBJ2-7; D: NA; size: NA; V: TRBV5-6; length: 14; CDR3: CASTDQGGSYEQYF; DNA: TGTGCCAGCACCGATCAAGGGGGATCGTACGAGCAGTACTTC
J: TRBJ1-1; D: TRBD1; size: NA; V: TRBV18; length: 14; CDR3: CASSKDRANTEAFF; DNA: TGTGCCAGCTCAAAGGACAGGGCGAACACTGAAGCTTTCTTT
J: TRBJ2-7; D: NA; size: NA; V: TRBV9; length: 13; CDR3: CASSSLSVNEQYF; DNA: TGTGCCAGCAGCTCCCTTTCCGTAAACGAGCAGTACTTC
J: TRBJ1-6; D: TRBD1; size: few; V: TRBV20-1; length: 15; CDR3: CSASQQGLNNSPLHF; DNA: TGCAGTGCTAGTCAACAGGGGCTGAATAATTCACCCCTCCACTTT
J: TRBJ1-2; D: NA; size: NA; V: TRBV6-2/TRBV6-3; length: 15; CDR3: CASSYNHGSRYGYTF; DNA: TGTGCCAGCAGTTATAACCACGGGTCACGCTATGGCTACACCTTC
J: TRBJ2-3; D: TRBD2; size: NA; V: TRBV7-6; length: 17; CDR3: CASSPGTSGSFVDTQYF; DNA: TGTGCCAGCAGCCCGGGGACTAGCGGGAGTTTTGTAGATACGCAGTATTTT
J: TRBJ2-1; D: NA; size: NA; V: TRBV27; length: 12; CDR3: CASSPQGDEQFF; DNA: TGTGCCAGCAGCCCCCAAGGGGATGAGCAGTTCTTC
J: TRBJ2-1; D: TRBD2; size: NA; V: TRBV11-2; length: 15; CDR3: CASTAERGGGDEQFF; DNA: TGTGCCAGCACGGCCGAGCGGGGGGGCGGCGATGAGCAGTTCTTC
J: TRBJ2-1; D: NA; size: NA; V: TRBV25-1; length: 16; CDR3: CASSSLGSVNGNEQFF; DNA: TGTGCCAGCAGCAGCCTGGGTAGCGTAAATGGGAATGAGCAGTTCTTC
J: TRBJ2-2; D: TRBD2; size: NA; V: TRBV27; length: 15; CDR3: CASGVGLVSIGELFF; DNA: TGTGCCAGCGGCGTGGGACTAGTATCTATCGGGGAGCTGTTTTTT
J: TRBJ2-7; D: TRBD1; size: NA; V: TRBV5-4; length: 16; CDR3: CASSLAGQGTRDEQYF; DNA: TGTGCCAGCAGCTTGGCGGGACAGGGGACGAGAGACGAGCAGTACTTC
J: TRBJ2-2; D: NA; size: NA; V: TRBV23-1; length: 15; CDR3: CASSQSIPADGELFF; DNA: TGCGCCAGCAGTCAATCGATCCCGGCGGACGGGGAGCTGTTTTTT
J: TRBJ2-7; D: TRBD1; size: NA; V: TRBV4-2; length: 15; CDR3: CASSQSRDRGDEQYF; DNA: TGTGCCAGCAGCCAGTCCCGGGACAGGGGCGACGAGCAGTACTTC
J: TRBJ2-7; D: NA; size: NA; V: TRBV4-2; length: 14; CDR3: CASSGAQGPYEQYF; DNA: TGTGCCAGCAGCGGCGCGCAGGGGCCCTACGAGCAGTACTTC
J: TRBJ2-2; D: NA; size: once; V: TRBV4-3; length: 17; CDR3: CASSPQWRQRNTGELFF; DNA: TGCGCCAGCAGCCCTCAGTGGCGACAGCGGAACACCGGGGAGCTGTTTTTT
J: TRBJ2-7; D: TRBD2; size: few; V: TRBV18; length: 13; CDR3: CASSPASGYEQYF; DNA: TGTGCCAGCTCACCAGCTAGCGGCTACGAGCAGTACTTC
J: TRBJ2-3; D: NA; size: NA; V: TRBV9; length: 15; CDR3: CASSVGGTELGGQYF; DNA: TGTGCCAGCAGCGTAGGTGGGACAGAGTTGGGGGGGCAGTATTTT
J: TRBJ2-7; D: NA; size: NA; V: TRBV12-2; length: 15; CDR3: CASRSERSSSYEQYF; DNA: TGTGCAAGTCGCTCCGAGCGGTCCAGCTCCTACGAGCAGTACTTC
J: TRBJ2-2; D: NA; size: NA; V: TRBV28; length: 16; CDR3: CASSLSGGPNTGELFF; DNA: TGTGCCAGCAGTTTGTCCGGGGGACCGAACACCGGGGAGCTGTTTTTT
J: TRBJ2-1; D: NA; size: NA; V: TRBV27; length: 15; CDR3: CASSLSGGTYNEQFF; DNA: TGTGCCAGCAGTTTATCGGGGGGAACCTACAATGAGCAGTTCTTC
J: TRBJ1-2; D: NA; size: NA; V: TRBV5-1; length: 15; CDR3: CASSLGGFLSYGYTF; DNA: TGCGCCAGCAGCTTAGGAGGGTTCCTATCCTATGGCTACACCTTC
J: TRBJ2-3; D: NA; size: NA; V: TRBV19; length: 13; CDR3: CASSIIVRDTQYF; DNA: TGTGCCAGTAGTATCATAGTGAGAGATACGCAGTATTTT